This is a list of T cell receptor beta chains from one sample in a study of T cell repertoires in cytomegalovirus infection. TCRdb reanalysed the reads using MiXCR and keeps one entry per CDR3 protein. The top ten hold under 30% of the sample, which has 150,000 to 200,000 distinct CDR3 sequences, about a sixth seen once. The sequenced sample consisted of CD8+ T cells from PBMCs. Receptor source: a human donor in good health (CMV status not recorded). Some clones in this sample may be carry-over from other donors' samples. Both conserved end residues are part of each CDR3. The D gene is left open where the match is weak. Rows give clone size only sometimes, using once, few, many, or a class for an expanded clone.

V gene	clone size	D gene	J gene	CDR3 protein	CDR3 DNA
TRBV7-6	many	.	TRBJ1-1	CASSSPQGLNTEAFF	TGTGCCAGCAGCTCCCCTCAGGGGCTGAACACTGAAGCTTTCTTT
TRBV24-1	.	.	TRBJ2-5	CATASRTEDQETQYF	TGTGCCACCGCAAGTCGGACAGAAGACCAAGAGACCCAGTACTTC
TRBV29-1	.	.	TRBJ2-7	CSVVLEGSYEQYF	TGCAGCGTTGTACTCGAAGGATCCTACGAGCAGTACTTC
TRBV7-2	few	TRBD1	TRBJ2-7	CASSLLRTGVDEQYF	TGTGCCAGCAGCTTGCTTCGGACAGGGGTAGACGAGCAGTACTTC
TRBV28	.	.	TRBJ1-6	CASSSGLSLSYNSPLHF	TGTGCCAGCAGTTCAGGACTCTCGCTCTCCTATAATTCACCCCTCCACTTT
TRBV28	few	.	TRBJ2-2	CASSSVRGADGTGELFF	TGTGCCAGCAGTTCCGTTCGGGGGGCAGATGGTACCGGGGAGCTGTTTTTT
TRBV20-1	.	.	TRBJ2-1	CSARLIDAVEQFF	TGCAGTGCTAGACTAATTGACGCGGTTGAGCAGTTCTTC
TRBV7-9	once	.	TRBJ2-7	CASSPRDQLSYEQYF	TGTGCCAGCAGCCCCCGGGACCAGCTCTCCTACGAGCAGTACTTC
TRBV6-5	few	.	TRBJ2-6	CATSLGGANVLTF	TGTGCCACCTCCTTAGGGGGGGCCAACGTCCTGACTTTC
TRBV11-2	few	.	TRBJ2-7	CASSLGGKTYEQYF	TGTGCCAGCAGCTTAGGAGGGAAGACCTACGAGCAGTACTTC
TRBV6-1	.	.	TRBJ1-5	CASKEGISGNQPQHF	TGTGCCAGCAAGGAAGGAATTAGCGGCAATCAGCCCCAGCATTTT
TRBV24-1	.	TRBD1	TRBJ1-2	CATSDRTGTTGYTF	TGTGCCACCAGTGACCGGACAGGGACAACTGGCTACACCTTC
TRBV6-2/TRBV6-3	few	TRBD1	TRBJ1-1	CASSARGPDTEAFF	TGTGCCAGCAGCGCCAGGGGGCCTGACACTGAAGCTTTCTTT
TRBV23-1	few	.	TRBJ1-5	CASSQSDRDYYSNQPQHF	TGCGCCAGCAGTCAATCGGACAGAGACTATTATAGCAATCAGCCCCAGCATTTT
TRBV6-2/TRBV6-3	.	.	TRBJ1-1	CASSYRRSNTEAFF	TGTGCCAGCAGTTATAGGCGGTCGAACACTGAAGCTTTCTTT
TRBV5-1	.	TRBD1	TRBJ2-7	CASSLRTSGQGTYEQYF	TGCGCCAGCAGCCTTCGGACGTCCGGACAGGGGACCTACGAGCAGTACTTC
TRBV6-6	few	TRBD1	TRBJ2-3	CASSTRTGDTQYF	TGTGCCAGCAGTACGCGGACAGGCGATACGCAGTATTTT
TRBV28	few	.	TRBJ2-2	CASRLRGPPNTGELFF	TGTGCCAGCAGGCTCAGGGGCCCACCGAACACCGGGGAGCTGTTTTTT
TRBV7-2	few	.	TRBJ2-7	CASSPVAPEQYF	TGTGCCAGCAGCCCGGTAGCTCCTGAGCAGTACTTC
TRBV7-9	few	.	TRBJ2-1	CASSSDREGGYEQFF	TGTGCCAGCAGCTCGGACAGGGAGGGGGGGTACGAGCAGTTCTTC
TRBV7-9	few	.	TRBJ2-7	CASSFEGSEQYF	TGTGCCAGCAGCTTCGAAGGGAGCGAGCAGTACTTC
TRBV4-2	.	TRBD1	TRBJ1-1	CASSPGTAYTEAFF	TGTGCCAGCAGCCCGGGGACAGCCTACACTGAAGCTTTCTTT
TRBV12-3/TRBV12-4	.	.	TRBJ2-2	CASTYRNTGELFF	TGTGCCAGCACATACCGGAACACCGGGGAGCTGTTTTTT
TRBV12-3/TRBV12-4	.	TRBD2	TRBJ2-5	CASSGTSGGTIGETQYF	TGTGCCAGCAGCGGGACTAGCGGGGGTACGATAGGAGAGACCCAGTACTTC
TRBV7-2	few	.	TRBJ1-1	CASSLRDQGEAFF	TGTGCCAGCAGCTTACGGGACCAGGGTGAAGCTTTCTTT
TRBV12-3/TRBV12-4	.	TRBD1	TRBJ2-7	CASSLGQLSEQYF	TGTGCCAGCAGTTTGGGACAGCTAAGCGAGCAGTACTTC
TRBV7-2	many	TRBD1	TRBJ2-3	CASSHFDRVTDTQYF	TGTGCCAGCAGCCATTTCGACAGGGTGACAGATACGCAGTATTTT
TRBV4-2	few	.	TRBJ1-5	CASSQGNQPQHF	TGTGCCAGCAGCCAGGGCAATCAGCCCCAGCATTTT
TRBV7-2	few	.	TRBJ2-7	CASRRGMGQNEQYF	TGTGCCAGCCGGCGGGGTATGGGACAAAACGAGCAGTACTTC
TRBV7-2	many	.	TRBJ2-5	CASSLDDMLGETQYF	TGTGCCAGCAGCTTAGACGACATGCTTGGCGAGACCCAGTACTTC
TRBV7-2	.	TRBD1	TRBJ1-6	CASSLGTGESPLHF	TGTGCCAGCAGCTTAGGTACAGGGGAATCACCCCTCCACTTT
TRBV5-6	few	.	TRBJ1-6	CASSFWSRGAYNSPLHF	TGTGCCAGCAGCTTCTGGAGTAGGGGCGCCTATAATTCACCCCTCCACTTT
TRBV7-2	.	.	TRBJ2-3	CASSLPRARSTDTQYF	TGTGCCAGCAGCTTACCCAGGGCCCGAAGCACAGATACGCAGTATTTT
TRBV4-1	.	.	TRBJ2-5	CASSLAIDRRGETQYF	TGCGCCAGCAGCCTCGCTATCGACAGGCGGGGGGAGACCCAGTACTTC
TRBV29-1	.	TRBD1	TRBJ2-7	CSVGGDRAYEQYF	TGCAGCGTTGGTGGTGACAGGGCCTACGAGCAGTACTTC
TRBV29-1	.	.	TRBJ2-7	CSVELGYDSYEQYF	TGCAGCGTTGAACTGGGCTACGACTCCTACGAGCAGTACTTC
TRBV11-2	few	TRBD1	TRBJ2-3	CASSLPRTGGGHTQYF	TGTGCCAGCAGCTTGCCCAGGACAGGGGGTGGCCATACGCAGTATTTT
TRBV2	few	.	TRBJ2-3	CATYSVEDTQYF	TGTGCCACTTATTCTGTGGAGGATACGCAGTATTTT
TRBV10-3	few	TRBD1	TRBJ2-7	CAIGYGTAYEQYF	TGTGCCATCGGGTACGGGACAGCCTACGAGCAGTACTTC
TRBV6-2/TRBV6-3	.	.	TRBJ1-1	CASSPHQEMNTEAFF	TGTGCCAGCAGTCCCCACCAAGAGATGAACACTGAAGCTTTCTTT
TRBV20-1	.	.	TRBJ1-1	CSARDVAAGDTEAFF	TGCAGTGCTAGAGATGTAGCAGCTGGGGACACTGAAGCTTTCTTT